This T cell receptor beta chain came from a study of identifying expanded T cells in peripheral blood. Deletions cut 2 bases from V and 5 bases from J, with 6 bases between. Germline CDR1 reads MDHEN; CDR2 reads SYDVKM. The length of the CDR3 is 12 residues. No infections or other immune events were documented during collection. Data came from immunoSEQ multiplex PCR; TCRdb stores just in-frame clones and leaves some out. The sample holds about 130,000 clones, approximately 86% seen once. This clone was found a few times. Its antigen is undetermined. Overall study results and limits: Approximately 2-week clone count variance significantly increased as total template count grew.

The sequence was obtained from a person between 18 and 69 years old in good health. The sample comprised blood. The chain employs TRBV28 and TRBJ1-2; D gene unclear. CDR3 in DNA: TGTGCCAGCAGTTTAAGAGCATATGGCTACACCTTC. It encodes CASSLRAYGYTF.